This T cell receptor beta chain appears in the sequencing data of a study of vaccination and CD4 T cells after COVID-19 (dated 2022 in TCRdb). Regarding the complete study: Every convalescent patient had a positive nasal swab PCR test for SARS-CoV-2, with mild disease in 9 or 10 patients and severe disease in one. In the convalescent cohort there were six males and four females, among whom were two Hispanic individuals, seven Caucasians, two Asians and one multiracial person. Each participant got two doses of either the Pfizer-BioNTech BNT162b2 vaccine (n=8) or the Moderna mRNA-1273 vaccine (n=2). Post-COVID blood samples were collected from convalescent patients a median of around 96 days after diagnosis, with a range of roughly 35 to 161 days. Post-vaccine blood samples were collected a median of around 70 days after the second vaccine dose, ranging from about 13 to 250 days. Overlapping spike peptide pools from SARS-CoV-2 and from the common cold coronaviruses HCoV-NL63, HCoV-OC43 and HCoV-229E were used as culture stimuli. Control cultures received a CEFX viral epitope pool as the positive control, an HIV-1 Nef peptide pool as the negative control, or no peptide. In under twelve COVID-19 convalescent patients and a handful of infection-naive healthy vaccine recipients, researchers compared the spike-specific CD4+ TCR repertoire from before mRNA vaccination with the repertoire from after.

Trimming at the junction amounts to 2 bases on V and 9 bases on J, and the germline ends lie 14 bases apart. Including cysteine and phenylalanine, the CDR3 has 15 amino acids. Solely the CDR3 DNA is kept, with 45 bases framed from the first base. According to the germline V gene, CDR1 reads ENHRY and CDR2 reads SYGVKD. Library construction relied on PCR. DNA from cultured CD4+ T cells was subjected to TCR sequencing with the Oncomine TCR Beta short-read assay at the Johns Hopkins FTIC core. The QIAamp micro DNA kit was used to extract genomic DNA from the cultured CD4+ T cells. Oncomine TCR Beta libraries from cultured CD4+ T cells were pooled with unique dual indexes and sequenced on an Illumina iSeq 100. Processing in the source paper ran as follows. Non-productive sequences were filtered out, and CDR3s that did not start with C, did not end with F or W, or were shorter than 7 amino acids were discarded. Antigen-specific clonotypes were identified with the MANAFEST web application by comparing peptide-stimulated wells with reference and other culture wells. An FDR below 0.05, an odds ratio above 5, and a productive frequency above 0.1% in at least two of three replicate wells were required for clones to be considered positive. Clonotypes that were significantly expanded in both SARS-CoV-2 spike wells and at least one common cold coronavirus spike condition were defined as cross-reactive. CDR3 homology was assessed with Levenshtein distances (stringdist) and unrooted phylogenetic trees (ape) in R version 3.6.1. TCRdb's own reprocessing of the public reads used fastp at Q25 and MiXCR and kept productive beta chains. Every distinct CDR3 protein forms one entry, paired with its most common genes and DNA. TCRdb's processing, not the study's, gives the V and J calls here. The sample table shows about 20,000 distinct CDR3 sequences, and roughly 52% are seen once. The top ten clones comprise approximately 8.7% of the sample.

Points the paper makes about the study in general: The number of convalescent patients in the study was relatively small, and the study did not examine early timepoints following natural infection. In convalescent patients, a median around 86% of post-vaccine SARS-CoV-2-reactive clones were detected only after vaccination, and vaccine-specific priming was suggested by this finding. Of the vaccine-specific clones found in convalescent patients, nearly all (304 of 307) were mono-reactive for SARS-CoV-2 spike instead of being cross-reactive with common cold coronaviruses. An increase in the median number of SARS-CoV-2-reactive clonotypes from more than 20 after infection to 38 after vaccination was observed, but the change was not found to be significant.

This clonotype has just a few counts. This receptor's antigen is unknown. Per-nucleotide qualities are absent, and no much larger clonotype sits a single base away. Per the publication, the treatment or condition label means: roughly ten-day PBMC culture with coronavirus spike peptide pools or control peptides (ViraFEST assay). The ViraFEST assay, used in the study, expanded antigen-specific T cells with peptide pools and then identified the expanded clonotypes through TCR sequencing. The convalescent patients' positive SARS-CoV-2 PCR tests fell between March and December 2020, which was before the Alpha, Beta and Delta variants emerged in the United States. Each well held about 1.8 million PBMCs cultured with 9 to 10 ug/ml peptide pools in IMDM containing around 5% human AB serum and approximately 10 IU/ml IL-2. Half of the culture medium was replaced with fresh IL-2-containing medium on days 3 and 7. Once the cells had been in culture for ten to eleven days, the EasySep CD4+ T cell isolation kit was used to isolate CD4+ T cells by negative selection. PBMCs were separated from whole blood using Ficoll-Paque Plus gradient centrifugation and then either used fresh or cryopreserved at -140C. Triplicate wells were generally used for each culture condition.

The sequenced sample consisted of CD4+ T cells from blood, cultured in vitro. The chain is assembled from TRBV10-3 and TRBJ1-6; the best D guess is TRBD1, with 5 bases matching. The sequence derives from a human donor who had recovered from COVID-19. CDR3 loop: CAISEHGDQGSPLHF. The DNA sequence is given as TGTGCCATCAGTGAGCACGGGGACCAAGGTTCACCCCTCCACTTT.